The T cell receptor (beta chain) under discussion was sequenced for a study of shared T cell receptors in the human thymus (dated by TCRdb to the early 2020s). Regarding the study in general: The study examined how self-reactive, shared T-cell receptor alpha chains are generated in the human thymus.

Library prep was done by the immunoSEQ multiplex PCR assay. Sourced from immuneACCESS, this table was stored by TCRdb with only in-frame sequences that have V and J called. A share of the clones is absent; for the studies checked, an unresolved V gene accounts for under half, and the remainder has no known explanation. The sample table lists just under 550,000 clones, approximately 78% of them with a count of one. Approximately 0.013% of the sample is held by the ten biggest clonotypes. V sheds 6 bases and J sheds 5 bases, leaving 26 bases between their ends. Including the terminal cysteine and phenylalanine, the CDR3 comprises 18 residues. CDR3 DNA only is kept here, 54 bases in frame from base 1. The germline V gene gives CDR1 as KGHSH and CDR2 as LQKENI. Note on this clone: What this receptor recognizes is not known. Per-nucleotide qualities are absent, and no much larger clonotype sits a single base away.

These records were also assigned to another study, of human thymus T cells. The second study also describes: Immunologically healthy infants undergoing open corrective cardiac surgery for congenital heart defects in Finland were used as donors. Thymus tissue was obtained as surgical resects removed during corrective cardiac surgery. Biased V and J gene segment usage appeared to be present in both thymic and peripheral blood repertoires. The related research found that thymic TCR repertoires overlapped highly between unrelated individuals. The study used fewer than ten infant thymus samples plus four related peripheral blood samples to characterize TCR alpha and beta repertoires. Donor ages ranging from about 7 to 244 days were recorded, and about six male and a couple of female infants were included in the cohort. Thymocytes were freed from the tissue by mechanical means and kept at -70 degrees C as pellets of roughly 9-30 million cells. Genomic DNA was extracted from frozen cell pellets with a QIAsymphony instrument. TCRB and TCRAD loci were amplified from a standardized quantity of quality-controlled genomic DNA using the immunoSEQ multiplex PCR assay. Amplicons spanned the V(D)J region at a length sufficient to cover the CDR3 and identify V and J genes. Amplicon sequencing was performed on an Illumina platform through the commercial immunoSEQ service. Primer bias and sequencing errors were corrected as previously described, and TCRAD and TCRB definitions were based on the IMGT database. The repertoires were analysed using immunoSEQ Analyzer 3.0 and VDJTools for basic statistics, V/J segment usage, diversity estimates, rarefaction and pairwise overlap. Diversity was estimated with Chao1, ChaoE, Efron-Thisted, Shannon and inverse Simpson indices, and also on datasets down-sampled to the smallest sample. For repertoire overlap, CDR3 nucleotide sequence, V gene and J gene had to match strictly, and clustering was done by Jaccard-based multidimensional scaling. On average, thymus samples gave 750,000 to 950,000 unique TCRB clonotypes, whereas blood samples gave about 84,000.

This receptor was taken from a boy under two years old with a congenital heart defect. Donor details come from another sample of the same person, matched by shared clones. Material: thymocytes. The chain uses TRBV18 and TRBJ2-1; a weak D assignment points to TRBD2 (6 bases agree). The CDR3 region reads CASSTRRGWAAGHNEQFF. In nucleotide form, the sequence is TGTGCCAGCTCCACAAGGAGGGGTTGGGCCGCGGGGCACAATGAGCAGTTCTTC.